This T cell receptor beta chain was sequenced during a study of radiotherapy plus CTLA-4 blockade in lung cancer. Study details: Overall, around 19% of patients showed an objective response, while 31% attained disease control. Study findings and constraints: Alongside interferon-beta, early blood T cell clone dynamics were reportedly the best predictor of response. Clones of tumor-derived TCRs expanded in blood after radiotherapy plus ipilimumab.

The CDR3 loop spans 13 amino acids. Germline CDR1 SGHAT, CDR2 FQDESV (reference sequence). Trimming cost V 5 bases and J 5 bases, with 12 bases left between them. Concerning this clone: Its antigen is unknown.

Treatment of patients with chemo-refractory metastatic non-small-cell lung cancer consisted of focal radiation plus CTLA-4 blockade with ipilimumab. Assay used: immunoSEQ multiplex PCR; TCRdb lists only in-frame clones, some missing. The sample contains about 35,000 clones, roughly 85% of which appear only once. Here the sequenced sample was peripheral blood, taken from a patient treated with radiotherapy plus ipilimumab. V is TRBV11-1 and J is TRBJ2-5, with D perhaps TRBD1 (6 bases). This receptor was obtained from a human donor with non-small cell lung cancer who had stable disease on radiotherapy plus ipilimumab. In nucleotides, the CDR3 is TGTGCCAGCAGCCCCCAGGGGAAGGAGACCCAGTACTTC. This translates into CASSPQGKETQYF. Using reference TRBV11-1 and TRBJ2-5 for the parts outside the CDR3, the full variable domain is EAEVAQSPRYKITEKSQAVAFWCDPISGHATLYWYRQILGQGPELLVQFQDESVVDDSQLPKDRFSAERLKGVDSTLKIQPAELGDSAMYLCASSPQGKETQYFGPGTRLLVL.